The entry below gives a single TCR beta chain sequence along with its context. What antigen it recognizes has not been identified. One end of the junction does not line up with germline, which may come from a read error. The sample's treatment or condition, from its label and the paper: in vitro stimulation with specific CMV peptide epitopes to enrich CMV-specific T cells. These data are taken from a study of T cell repertoires in cytomegalovirus infection (dated by TCRdb to the late 2010s). Notes on the research overall: Peptide stimulations targeted recently identified HLA-C-restricted CMV epitopes, whose presentation resists viral immunomodulation, together with well-studied HLA-B-restricted epitopes. Donor HLA type was relevant to the analysis, because carriage of CMV infection together with the matching HLA type was indicated by public TCR beta signatures. Findings and caveats that apply to the study as a whole: In both this cohort and an independent roughly 400-donor cohort, the cumulative frequency of public TCR beta family members distinguished carriers of CMV infection plus the relevant HLA type. The ex vivo response was dominated by HLA-C-restricted CMV-specific TCR beta clonotypes, which also provided the single most frequent clonotype in two of eight donors.

From the germline V gene, CDR1 is MNHNS and CDR2 is SASEGT. The CDR3 measures 11 amino acids from cysteine to phenylalanine. Only the CDR3 region is kept as DNA, spanning 33 bases read in frame from base 1. The reads were generated on an Illumina HiSeq 1500. The raw public reads went through TCRdb reprocessing: fastp at Q25, MiXCR clone calling, in-frame beta chains kept. Each entry merges the rows of one CDR3 protein and shows their most common DNA and genes. The sample data list about 500,000 distinct CDR3 sequences, and roughly a third of these were observed just once. The top ten clonotypes cover 17% of the sample.

The sequence joins TRBV6-1 to TRBJ1-1, with 7 central nucleotides matching TRBD1. The specimen was cultured PBMCs, collected from culture after CMV antigen stimulation. This TCR was recovered from a human donor in good health (CMV status not recorded). Some clones in this sample may be carry-over from other donors' samples. The CDR3 is CASRDQGGTYF. The bases are TGTGCCAGCAGGGATCAGGGGGGGACCTACTTT.